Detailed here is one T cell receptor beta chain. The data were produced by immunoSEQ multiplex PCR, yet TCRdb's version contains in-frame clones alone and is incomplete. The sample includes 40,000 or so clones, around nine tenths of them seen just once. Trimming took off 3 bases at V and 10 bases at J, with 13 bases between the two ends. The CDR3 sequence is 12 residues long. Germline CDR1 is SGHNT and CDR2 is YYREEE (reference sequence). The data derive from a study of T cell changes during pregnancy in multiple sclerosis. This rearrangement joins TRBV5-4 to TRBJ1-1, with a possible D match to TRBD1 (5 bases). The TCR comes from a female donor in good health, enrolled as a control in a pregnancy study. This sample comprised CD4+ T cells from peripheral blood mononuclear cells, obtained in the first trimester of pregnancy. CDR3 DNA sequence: TGTGCCAGCAGCTCTGACACTCAGGGAGCTTTCTTT. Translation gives CASSSDTQGAFF.